The 16 T cell receptor beta chains below were found in one sample sequenced in a study of blood T cells in healthy people across ages. PCR was performed a second time for about 7 to 12 cycles using a sample-barcoded 5' primer and a J-beta primer mix. TCRdb ran MiXCR on the 5' RACE reads and lists one entry per CDR3 protein. The data hold around 1.5 million distinct CDR3 sequences, with 42% observed a single time. The sequencing input was blood. The origin of the receptors is a woman under 30 in good health.

The chain recombines TRBV5-4 with TRBJ2-2, with 10 nucleotides matching TRBD1. V trimming: 0 bases; J trimming: 0 bases; junction bases outside the gene matches: 2. Germline CDR1 reads SGHNT; CDR2 reads YYREEE (reference sequence). This CDR3 contains 17 residues. The CDR3 bases are TGTGCCAGCAGCTTGGGAGGACAGGGGGCGAACACCGGGGAGCTGTTTTTT. The encoded protein is CASSLGGQGANTGELFF.

This clonotype came up a few times. J is TRBJ2-7 and V is TRBV20-1; TRBD1 is a possible D gene (6 bases). The CDR3 consists of 16 residues. Germline CDR1 reads DFQATT; CDR2 reads SNEGSKA (reference sequence). V lost 3 bases to trimming and J lost 2 bases, with 20 bases between them. In nucleotides, the CDR3 is TGCAGTGCTAGTAGGGGGACACTCAAGGCCCCCTACGAGCAGTACTTC. Translation: CSASRGTLKAPYEQYF.

This clonotype has just one count. The genes are TRBV7-9 and TRBJ2-1; D perhaps matches TRBD1 (6 bases). The DNA end is a closer match to TRBJ2-7, so the J assignment may be wrong. The CDR3 is 17 residues long. The germline V gene encodes CDR1 SEHNR and CDR2 FQNEAQ (reference sequence). This CDR3 reads CASSLARGRGPYNEQYF. CDR3 DNA: TGTGCCAGCAGCTTAGCTAGGGGCAGGGGCCCCTACAATGAGCAGTACTTC.

This clonotype was observed a handful of times. The chain is built from TRBV12-3 or TRBV12-4 and TRBJ2-7; 8 bases fit TRBD2. The CDR3 consists of 12 residues. The CDR3 region is CAAGVGGDEQYF. For the CDR3, the DNA is TGTGCAGCGGGGGTAGGGGGTGACGAGCAGTACTTC.

This chain uses TRBV5-1 with TRBJ2-3; possible D gene TRBD2, 7 bases. CDR1 SGHRS and CDR2 YFSETQ come from the germline V gene. Trimming removed 0 bases from V and 5 bases from J, with 16 bases in between. The CDR3 has 16 residues. CDR3 loop: CASSLAAGAVVDTQYF. The CDR3 nucleotides read TGCGCCAGCAGCTTGGCGGCGGGGGCGGTGGTAGATACGCAGTATTTT.

The CDR3 loop is CASSDGYLPYEQYF. The CDR3 nucleotides read TGTGCCAGCAGTGACGGGTATCTCCCTTACGAGCAGTACTTC. V is TRBV2 and J is TRBJ2-7; no firm D call. In germline, CDR1 is SNHLY, CDR2 FYNNEI. The CDR3 consists of 14 residues. The V and J ends lost 3 bases and 4 bases respectively, with 13 bases between them.

This clonotype appeared a single time. This clone may be a read error of a much larger clone one base away. The gene calls are TRBV12-5 and TRBJ2-6, with TRBD2 as a possible D gene (5 bases). CDR3 size: 13 residues. Germline assignment: CDR1 LGHNT and CDR2 FRNRAP. CDR3 amino acids: CTSGSSGANVLTF. CDR3 coding DNA: TGTACTAGTGGTTCCTCTGGGGCCAACGTCCTGACTTTC.

The chain employs TRBV6-1 and TRBJ2-5, with 9 bases lining up with TRBD1. Gene TRBJ2-7 matches the end of the DNA better, so the J call may be wrong. The CDR3 spans 16 residues. The V gene's germline CDR1 is MNHNS and CDR2 SASEGT. In DNA form, the CDR3 reads TGTGCCAGCAGTGAGGGGACAGGGAAAGTCTCCTACGAGCAGTACTTC. It encodes CASSEGTGKVSYEQYF.

This chain connects TRBV9 to TRBJ2-1; D might be TRBD2 (5 bases). Between the trimmed V and J ends, which lost 4 bases and 2 bases, there was a span of 13 bases. The V gene's germline CDR1 is SGDLS and CDR2 YYNGEE. The CDR3 spans 15 residues. This CDR3 reads CASSPPGSAYNEQFF. CDR3 nucleotide sequence: TGTGCCAGCAGCCCCCCGGGTAGCGCCTACAATGAGCAGTTCTTC.

This rearrangement joins TRBV7-9 to TRBJ1-4; 7 bases fit TRBD1. This CDR3 region has 16 residues. Germline V gene lookup returns CDR1 SEHNR and CDR2 FQNEAQ (reference sequence). With V trimmed by 4 bases and J by 8 bases, 13 bases remained unmatched. CDR3 loop: CASSSEGDRVPEKLFF. CDR3 in DNA: TGTGCCAGCAGCTCTGAGGGCGACAGGGTCCCCGAAAAACTGTTTTTT.

The chain couples TRBV28 to TRBJ2-3, with 9 positions matching TRBD2. The CDR3 sequence is 16 residues long. Trimming cost V 4 bases and J 6 bases; bases outside gene matches: 11. The germline CDR1 and CDR2 sequences are MDHEN and SYDVKM. CDR3: CASSSLLAGPWDTQYF. CDR3 DNA: TGTGCCAGCAGTTCTCTCCTAGCGGGGCCCTGGGATACGCAGTATTTT. Full variable domain (remainder filled in from reference TRBV28 and TRBJ2-3): DVKVTQSSRYLVKRTGEKVFLECVQDMDHENMFWYRQDPGLGLRLIYFSYDVKMKEKGDIPEGYSVSREKKERFSLILESASTNQTSMYLCASSSLLAGPWDTQYFGPGTRLTVL.

The genes are TRBV20-1 and TRBJ2-5, with TRBD1 matching 9 bases. This CDR3 spans 20 amino acids. Trimming took 3 bases from V and 0 from J; bases not matched to a gene: 20. Germline V gene data show CDR1 as DFQATT and CDR2 as SNEGSKA (reference sequence). The CDR3: CSASVLPGQGHRGYQETQYF. The CDR3 DNA is TGCAGTGCTAGCGTCCTCCCGGGACAGGGCCATCGGGGGTACCAAGAGACCCAGTACTTC.

The chain carries TRBV7-8 and TRBJ2-7, with 10 nucleotides matching TRBD2. The CDR3 covers 16 residues. V lost 4 bases and J lost 0; bases outside the gene matches: 6. From germline, CDR1 is SGHVS and CDR2 FQNEAQ. CDR3 DNA sequence: TGTGCCAGCAGCTGGGTAGCGGGGGGCAGCTCCTACGAGCAGTACTTC. It codes for CASSWVAGGSSYEQYF.

The chain recombines TRBV3-1 with TRBJ2-1; D is ambiguous. Germline CDR1 reads LGHDT; CDR2 reads YNNKEL (reference sequence). V gave up 1 base and J gave up 8 bases, with 15 bases separating them. The length of the CDR3 is 15 residues. Written as DNA, the CDR3 is TGTGCCAGCAGCCAAGTCGCAGCAGTACTCGATGAGCAGTTCTTC. It is translated as CASSQVAAVLDEQFF.

This chain uses TRBV20-1 with TRBJ2-7; D is ambiguous. Germline V lookup: CDR1 DFQATT, CDR2 SNEGSKA (reference sequence). This CDR3 has 14 residues. V lost 1 base and J lost 0, with 10 bases in between. CDR3 loop: CSARAQARSYEQYF. Here the CDR3 DNA reads TGCAGTGCTAGAGCCCAAGCCCGCTCCTACGAGCAGTACTTC.

This clonotype occurred a few times. The V gene is TRBV5-1, the J gene TRBJ1-2, with no clear D. Germline loops: CDR1 SGHRS, CDR2 YFSETQ. Trimming pared 0 bases from V and 7 bases from J, leaving 10 bases between. The CDR3 is 13 amino acids. The CDR3 region is CASSLETLRGYTF. In nucleotides, the CDR3 is TGCGCCAGCAGCTTGGAGACATTGCGTGGCTACACCTTC. The whole variable domain, filled in from reference TRBV5-1 and TRBJ1-2, reads KAGVTQTPRYLIKTRGQQVTLSCSPISGHRSVSWYQQTPGQGLQFLFEYFSETQRNKGNFPGRFSGRQFSNSRSEMNVSTLELGDSALYLCASSLETLRGYTFGSGTRLTVV.